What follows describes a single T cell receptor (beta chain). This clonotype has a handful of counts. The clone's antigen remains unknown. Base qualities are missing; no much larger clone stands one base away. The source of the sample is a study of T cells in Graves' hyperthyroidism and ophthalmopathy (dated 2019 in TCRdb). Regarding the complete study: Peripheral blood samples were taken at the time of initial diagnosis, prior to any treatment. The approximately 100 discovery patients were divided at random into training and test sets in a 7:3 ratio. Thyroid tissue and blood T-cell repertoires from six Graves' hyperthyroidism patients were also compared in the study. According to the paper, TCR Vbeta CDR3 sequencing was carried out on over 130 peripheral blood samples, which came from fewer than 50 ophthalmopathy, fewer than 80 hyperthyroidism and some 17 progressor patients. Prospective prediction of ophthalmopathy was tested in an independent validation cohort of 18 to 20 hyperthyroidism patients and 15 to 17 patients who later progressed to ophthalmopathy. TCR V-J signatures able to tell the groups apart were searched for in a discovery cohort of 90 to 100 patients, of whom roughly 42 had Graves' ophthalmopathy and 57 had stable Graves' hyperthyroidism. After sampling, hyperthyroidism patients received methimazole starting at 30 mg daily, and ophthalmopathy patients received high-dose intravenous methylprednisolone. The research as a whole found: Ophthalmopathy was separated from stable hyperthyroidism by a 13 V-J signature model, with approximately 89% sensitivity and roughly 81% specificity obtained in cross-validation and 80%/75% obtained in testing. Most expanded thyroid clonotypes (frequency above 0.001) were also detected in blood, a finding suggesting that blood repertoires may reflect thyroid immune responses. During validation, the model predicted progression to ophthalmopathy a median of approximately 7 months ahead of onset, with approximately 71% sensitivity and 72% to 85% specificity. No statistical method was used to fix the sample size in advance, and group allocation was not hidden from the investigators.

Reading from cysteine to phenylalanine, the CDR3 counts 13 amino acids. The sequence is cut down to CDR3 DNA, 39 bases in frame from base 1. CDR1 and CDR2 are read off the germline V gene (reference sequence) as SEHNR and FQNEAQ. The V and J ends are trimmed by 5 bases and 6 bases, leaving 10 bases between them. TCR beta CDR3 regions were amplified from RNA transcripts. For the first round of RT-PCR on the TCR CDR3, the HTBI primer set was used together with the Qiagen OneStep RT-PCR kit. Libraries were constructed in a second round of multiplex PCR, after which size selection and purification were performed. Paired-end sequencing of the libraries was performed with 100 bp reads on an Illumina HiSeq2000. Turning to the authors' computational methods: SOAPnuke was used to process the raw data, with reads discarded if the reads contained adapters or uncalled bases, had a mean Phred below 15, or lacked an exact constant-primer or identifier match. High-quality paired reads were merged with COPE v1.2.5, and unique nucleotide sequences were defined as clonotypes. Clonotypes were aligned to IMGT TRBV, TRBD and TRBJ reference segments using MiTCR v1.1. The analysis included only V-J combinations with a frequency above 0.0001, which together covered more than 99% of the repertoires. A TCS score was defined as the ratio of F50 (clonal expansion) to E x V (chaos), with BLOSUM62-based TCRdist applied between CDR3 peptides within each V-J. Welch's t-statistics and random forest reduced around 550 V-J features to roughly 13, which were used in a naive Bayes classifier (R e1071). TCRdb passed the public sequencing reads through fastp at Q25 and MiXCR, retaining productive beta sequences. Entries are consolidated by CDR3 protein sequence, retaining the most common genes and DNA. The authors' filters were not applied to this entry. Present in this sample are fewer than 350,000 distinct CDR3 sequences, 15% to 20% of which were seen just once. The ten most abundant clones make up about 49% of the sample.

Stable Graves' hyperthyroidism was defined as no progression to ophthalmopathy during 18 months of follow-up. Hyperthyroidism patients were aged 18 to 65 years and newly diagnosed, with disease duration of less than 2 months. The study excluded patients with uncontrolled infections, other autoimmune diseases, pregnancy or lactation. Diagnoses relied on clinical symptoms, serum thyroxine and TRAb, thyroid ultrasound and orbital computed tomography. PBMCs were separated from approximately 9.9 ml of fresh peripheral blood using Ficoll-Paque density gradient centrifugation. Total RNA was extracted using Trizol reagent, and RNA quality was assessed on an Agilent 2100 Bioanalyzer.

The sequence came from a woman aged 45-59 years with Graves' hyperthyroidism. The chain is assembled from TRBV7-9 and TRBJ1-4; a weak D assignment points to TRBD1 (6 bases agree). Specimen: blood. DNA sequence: TGTGCCAGCAGCCAACAGGGAGATGAAAAACTGTTTTTT. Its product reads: CASSQQGDEKLFF.